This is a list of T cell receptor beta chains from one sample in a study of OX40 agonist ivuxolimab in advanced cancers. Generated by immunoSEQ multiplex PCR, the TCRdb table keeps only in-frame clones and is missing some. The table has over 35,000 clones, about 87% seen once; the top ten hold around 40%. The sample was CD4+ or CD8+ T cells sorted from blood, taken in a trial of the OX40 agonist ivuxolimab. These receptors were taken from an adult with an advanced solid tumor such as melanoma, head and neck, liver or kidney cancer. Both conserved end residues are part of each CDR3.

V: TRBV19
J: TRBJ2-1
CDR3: CASSMLAGLAASEQFF

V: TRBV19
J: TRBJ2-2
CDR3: CASSTPPVNTGELFF

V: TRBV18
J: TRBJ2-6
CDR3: CASSEGQPNSGANVLTF

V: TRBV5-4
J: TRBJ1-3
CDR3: CASSSGVDLPIYF

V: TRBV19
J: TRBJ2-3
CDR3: CASSMAGSDGPRADTQYF

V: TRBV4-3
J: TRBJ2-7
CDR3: CASSQDPGAYEQYF

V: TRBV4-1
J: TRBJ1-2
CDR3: CASSQEGAGGYTF

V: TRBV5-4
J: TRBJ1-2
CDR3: CASSFYSNYGYTF

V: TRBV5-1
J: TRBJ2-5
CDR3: CASSTGERGGQETQYF

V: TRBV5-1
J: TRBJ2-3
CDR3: CASSLSRDRGTDTQYF

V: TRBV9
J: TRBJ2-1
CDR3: CASSVAAVSYNEQFF

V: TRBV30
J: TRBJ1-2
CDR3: CAWSVSTGANYGYTF

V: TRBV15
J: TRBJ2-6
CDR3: CATSSRTPGANVLTF

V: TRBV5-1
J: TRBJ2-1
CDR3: CASTRYTGTSGSYNEQFF

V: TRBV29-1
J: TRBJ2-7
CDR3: CSVHGAEGYEQYF

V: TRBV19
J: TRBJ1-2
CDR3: CASNLGQGPNYGYTF

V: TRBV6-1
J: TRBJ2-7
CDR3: CASKASGRGSYEQYF

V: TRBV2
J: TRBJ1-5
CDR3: CASSEQGYSNQPQHF

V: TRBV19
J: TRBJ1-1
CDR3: CASSMSGTATNTEAFF

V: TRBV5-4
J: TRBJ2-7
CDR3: CASSFPGSYEQYF

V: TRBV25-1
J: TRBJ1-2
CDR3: CASSEFWGSGYTF

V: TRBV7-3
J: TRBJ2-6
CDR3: CASSLGLAGAGANVLTF

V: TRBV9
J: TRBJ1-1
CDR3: CASKSGTEAFF

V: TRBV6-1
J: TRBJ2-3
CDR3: CASRAQGWSTDTQYF

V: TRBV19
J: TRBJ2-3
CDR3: CASSIPPSTDTQYF

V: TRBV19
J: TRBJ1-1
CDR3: CASRMLGQKNTEAFF